The rows below give T cell receptor beta chains drawn from one sample of a study of early T cells in non-severe SARS-CoV-2 infection. TCRdb processed the 5' RACE reads anew with MiXCR; each CDR3 protein has one entry. Of tens of thousands of distinct CDR3 sequences in the sample, around 13% are singletons; the top ten hold roughly 8.7%. Sequences were obtained from whole blood. All receptors come from an adult who was a healthcare worker with PCR-confirmed SARS-CoV-2 infection or an uninfected control (not recorded which). CDR3s include the opening cysteine and the closing phenylalanine or tryptophan. D genes are given only for firm matches. Not every row has a clone size; where given, it reads once, few, many or a size class.

V	size	J	D	DNA	CDR3
TRBV28	few	TRBJ1-1	-	TGTGCCAGCAGTTCCCTAGACAGAGCAAACACTGAAGCTTTCTTT	CASSSLDRANTEAFF
TRBV2	-	TRBJ2-3	TRBD2	TGTGCCAGCAGTGAATTGGGACTAGGGGATACGCAGTATTTT	CASSELGLGDTQYF
TRBV7-9	-	TRBJ1-1	-	TGTGCCAGCAGCTTCTCTATCTCCGTAAAACTTCTTAACACTGAAGCTTTCTTT	CASSFSISVKLLNTEAFF
TRBV19	many	TRBJ1-5	-	TGTGCCAGTAGCCGAAGCGTTTTAGGGCAGCCCCAGCATTTT	CASSRSVLGQPQHF
TRBV6-2/TRBV6-3	few	TRBJ2-7	-	TGTGCCAGCGTCGGGCGCTCCTACGAGCAGTACTTC	CASVGRSYEQYF
TRBV29-1	-	TRBJ1-1	TRBD1	TGCAGCGTCGCAGCGGTGACAGGGAGGTCTGAAGCTTTCTTT	CSVAAVTGRSEAFF
TRBV5-1	-	TRBJ2-5	TRBD1	TGCGCCAGCAGCGCCGGGACAGACATACGGACCCAGTACTTC	CASSAGTDIRTQYF
TRBV3-1	medium-sized	TRBJ2-6	-	TGTGCCAGCAGGCCCGGGGTTGGTGGGGCCAACGTCCTGACTTTC	CASRPGVGGANVLTF
TRBV29-1	many	TRBJ2-5	-	TGCAGCGTTGGACGGACCCCCCAAGAGACCCAGTACTTC	CSVGRTPQETQYF
TRBV7-2	few	TRBJ1-2	-	TGTGCCAGCTCCGAATCGGACTATGGCTACACCTTC	CASSESDYGYTF
TRBV3-1	many	TRBJ2-1	-	TGTGCCAGCAGCCAACCCGAGAGGGGCCACAATGAGCAGTTCTTC	CASSQPERGHNEQFF
TRBV7-9	few	TRBJ2-5	TRBD2	TGTGCCAGCTCCAGCGGGGGCAAAGAGACCCAGTACTTC	CASSSGGKETQYF
TRBV5-5	few	TRBJ2-7	-	TGTGCCAGCACCGGGCGCTCCTACGAGCAGTACTTC	CASTGRSYEQYF
TRBV7-6	few	TRBJ2-5	-	TGTGCCAGCAGCTTACGCGGGACCTTCGGGGAGACCCAGTACTTC	CASSLRGTFGETQYF
TRBV28	many	TRBJ2-1	-	TGTGCCAGCAGTCCCCCTCTGACTAGGAATGAGCAGTTCTTC	CASSPPLTRNEQFF